This T cell receptor beta chain was sequenced during a study of blood T cell repertoires in COVID-19. The V segment lost 4 bases and the J segment 6 bases; nucleotides outside the gene matches: 11. The CDR3 has 17 amino acids. From germline, CDR1 is MDHEN and CDR2 SYDVKM. Only in-frame clones appear in the TCRdb table, and some are missing; sequencing was by immunoSEQ multiplex PCR. The profile covers around 120,000 clones, with almost 90% appearing a single time and 0.88% taken by the ten largest. The sequenced sample consisted of peripheral blood. V usage is TRBV28 and J usage is TRBJ1-6; TRBD1 matches 8 bases. The receptor's source is a woman aged 45-60 years with active or convalescent COVID-19. This chain's CDR3 is CASSYTGGQAINSPLHF. CDR3 DNA: TGTGCCAGCAGTTACACGGGGGGACAGGCGATTAATTCACCCCTCCACTTT.